This entry lists 28 T cell receptor beta chains sequenced from one sample in a study of beta chain features in type 1 diabetes. Points from the study as a whole: In every one of the four CD4+ subsets, TCRB CDR3s were moderately but significantly shorter in Type 1 diabetes patients.

Expressed TCRB transcripts got sequenced, as all isolated RNA was reverse transcribed. Sequencing was performed with immunoSEQ multiplex PCR; in TCRdb, only in-frame clones are kept and a portion is missing. This repertoire shows around 250,000 clones, 11% to 15% found once; its top ten account for almost 0.02%. Their recognized antigens are unknown. The source material was naive CD4+ T cells from blood. The receptors shown here come from a young man with type 1 diabetes.

The table lists this clone with a few counts. The V call is TRBV25-1, the J call TRBJ1-4; 9 nucleotides agree with TRBD1. Trimming at V came to 4 bases and at J to 10 bases, leaving 7 bases not matched to a gene. Per germline, CDR1 MGHDK and CDR2 SYGVNS. The CDR3 loop spans 14 amino acids. In DNA, the CDR3 is TGTGCCAGCAGTGCTACAGGGGGCGGGGGAAAACTGTTTTTT. This codes for CASSATGGGGKLFF.

Only a few counts were recorded for this clone. The V and J genes are TRBV7-2 and TRBJ2-3; 8 nucleotides align to TRBD1. Trimming at V came to 1 base and at J to 6 bases, leaving 6 bases not matched to a gene. The CDR3 has 15 amino acids. Looked up from germline, CDR1 is SGHTA and CDR2 is FQGNSA. This chain's CDR3 is CASSLVAGGVDTQYF. The CDR3 bases are TGTGCCAGCAGCTTAGTGGCAGGGGGCGTGGATACGCAGTATTTT. Looking up the rest from reference TRBV7-2 and TRBJ2-3 gives the full variable domain: GAGVSQSPSNKVTEKGKDVELRCDPISGHTALYWYRQSLGQGLEFLIYFQGNSAPDKSGLPSDRFSAERTGGSVSTLTIQRTQQEDSAVYLCASSLVAGGVDTQYFGPGTRLTVL.

The V call is TRBV30, the J call TRBJ2-2; maybe TRBD1 (6 bases). V was clipped by 1 base and J by 7 bases, with 10 bases between them. Germline values: CDR1 GTSNPN, CDR2 SVGIG (reference sequence). The CDR3 runs to 13 residues. The CDR3 DNA sequence: TGTGCCTGGAGTGGACAGGTCGGCGGGGAGCTGTTTTTT. It translates to CAWSGQVGGELFF.

CDR3 amino acids: CASTSGVQGYEQYF. The CDR3 region has the DNA TGTGCCAGCACCAGCGGGGTGCAAGGATACGAGCAGTACTTC. This chain connects TRBV7-9 to TRBJ2-7; 7 bases agree with TRBD2. This CDR3 spans 14 amino acids. Germline CDR1 SEHNR, CDR2 FQNEAQ (reference sequence). V was pared by 7 bases and J by 4 bases, with 10 bases of the junction left unmatched.

This chain joins TRBV4-1 and TRBJ2-7, with D tentatively TRBD1 (5 bases). The CDR3 runs to 15 residues. V was shortened by 1 base and J by 6 bases, with 16 bases between the two germline ends. The germline V gene has CDR1 MGHRA and CDR2 YSYEKL. The CDR3 sequence: CASSQAARVASEQYF. The CDR3 DNA reads as TGCGCCAGCAGCCAAGCGGCCAGGGTGGCCTCCGAGCAGTACTTC.

V is TRBV25-1 and J is TRBJ1-1; tentative D call: TRBD1 (5 bases). This CDR3 contains 15 residues. Germline assignment: CDR1 MGHDK and CDR2 SYGVNS. The V and J ends lost 1 base and 0 bases respectively, with 9 bases between them. This CDR3 reads CASSESGSLNTEAFF. Here the CDR3 DNA reads TGTGCCAGCAGTGAATCAGGGTCGCTGAACACTGAAGCTTTCTTT.

This clone was counted only a few times. The rearrangement joins TRBV21-1 to TRBJ2-1; the D call TRBD2 from the table was never checked on the DNA. TRBV21-1 is a documented pseudogene. This CDR3 has 19 residues. The CDR3 nucleotides read TGTGCCAGCAGCAAAGACTCCGGTGGACCCCGGGCTAGCATCACTGAGCAGTTCTTC. It translates to CASSKDSGGPRASITEQFF.

V usage is TRBV6-1 and J usage is TRBJ2-1, with TRBD2 identical over 7 bases. The CDR3 spans 15 residues. The V and J ends lost 5 bases and 3 bases, in that order; junction bases with no gene match: 7. Germline CDR1 is MNHNS and CDR2 is SASEGT. In DNA, the CDR3 is TGTGCCAGCAGTATGAGCGGGATCGTCTACAATGAGCAGTTCTTC. Its protein product is CASSMSGIVYNEQFF.

This rearrangement joins TRBV5-1 to TRBJ2-7; 7 nucleotides match TRBD1. The CDR3 totals 15 residues. Germline V CDR1 and CDR2: SGHRS, YFSETQ. The V segment lost 5 bases and the J segment 0 bases; nucleotides outside the gene matches: 8. CDR3 region: CASRTYTGASYEQYF. The CDR3 DNA reads as TGCGCCAGCAGAACATATACAGGGGCCTCCTACGAGCAGTACTTC.

The V call is TRBV27, the J call TRBJ2-1; D perhaps matches TRBD2 (5 bases). Trimming left V 6 bases short and J 9 bases short, with 15 bases between. In germline, CDR1 is MNHEY, CDR2 SMNVEV (reference sequence). The CDR3 sequence is 13 residues long. The CDR3 DNA follows: TGTGCCAGCAGAGTTTTCGCGGGTAGTGAGCAGTTCTTC. This encodes CASRVFAGSEQFF.

This clone has a handful of counts. The V and J genes are TRBV5-1 and TRBJ2-3; possible D gene TRBD1, 5 bases. Germline V CDR1 and CDR2: SGHRS, YFSETQ. The CDR3 consists of 14 residues. Trimming took 2 bases from V and 4 from J, leaving 11 bases between them. This CDR3 is CASSFRQTSDTQYF. The CDR3 DNA reads as TGCGCCAGCAGCTTCAGACAGACATCAGATACGCAGTATTTT.

CDR3 sequence: CASSLGDRGMGYTF. Here the CDR3 DNA reads TGCGCCAGCAGCTTGGGAGACAGGGGTATGGGCTACACCTTC. The chain couples TRBV5-1 to TRBJ1-2; 8 bases align to TRBD1. CDR1 and CDR2 (germline): SGHRS, YFSETQ. The ends lost 0 bases at V and 8 bases at J; junction bases unmatched: 6. The CDR3 extends over 14 amino acids.

This clone was counted a single time. The chain has TRBV5-6 and TRBJ1-1; D perhaps matches TRBD1 (5 bases). Germline assignment: CDR1 SGHDT and CDR2 YYEEEE. Trimming removed 2 bases from V and 5 bases from J, with 13 bases in between. The CDR3 totals 14 residues. The DNA for the CDR3 is TGTGCCAGCAGCTTTTCGACAGTCGGGACTGAAGCTTTCTTT. Its protein is CASSFSTVGTEAFF.

This clone was counted between two and nine times. The V call is TRBV6-1, the J call TRBJ2-7; perhaps TRBD1 as D (5 bases). Trimming removed 6 bases at V and 6 bases at J, with 12 bases between. This CDR3 is 12 amino acids long. The germline gives CDR1 MNHNS, CDR2 SASEGT. CDR3 nucleotides: TGTGCCAGCAGGACGGACATCTTCGAGCAGTACTTC. As protein: CASRTDIFEQYF.

This clone was seen a single time. The chain is built from TRBV19 and TRBJ1-1, with 7 bases fitting TRBD1. Germline CDR1 and CDR2: LNHDA and SQIVND (reference sequence). This CDR3 spans 15 amino acids. V trimming: 5 bases; J trimming: 3 bases; junction bases outside the gene matches: 9. The CDR3 protein is CASSPRQGDYTEAFF. DNA for the CDR3: TGTGCCAGTAGTCCCCGACAGGGAGACTACACTGAAGCTTTCTTT.

In its sample, this clone was seen a few times. The chain has TRBV23-1 and TRBJ2-5, with D possibly being TRBD2 (6 bases). TRBV23-1 is flagged as an ORF with uncertain function. This CDR3 region has 17 residues. CDR3 in DNA: TGCTCTCAGCCAGTGTTAGTCCTTCTCGGGGGCCAAGAGACCCAGTACTTC. Translation: CSQPVLVLLGGQETQYF.

This clone was seen only a few times. The genes are TRBV5-6 and TRBJ2-1, with D perhaps TRBD1 (6 bases). V gave up 2 bases and J gave up 5 bases, with 11 bases separating them. CDR3 length: 14 residues. Germline V gene lookup returns CDR1 SGHDT and CDR2 YYEEEE. CDR3 loop: CASSFLDRDNEQFF. The CDR3 DNA sequence: TGTGCCAGCAGCTTTCTGGACAGAGACAATGAGCAGTTCTTC. Looking up the rest from reference TRBV5-6 and TRBJ2-1 gives the full variable domain: DAGVTQSPTHLIKTRGQQVTLRCSPKSGHDTVSWYQQALGQGPQFIFQYYEEEERQRGNFPDRFSGHQFPNYSSELNVNALLLGDSALYLCASSFLDRDNEQFFGPGTRLTVL.

The table lists this clone with a few counts. The rearrangement links TRBV5-1 to TRBJ2-2; 7 bases align to TRBD2. Trimming cost V 4 bases and J 0 bases; bases outside gene matches: 3. The CDR3 has 15 residues. Per germline, CDR1 SGHRS and CDR2 YFSETQ. CDR3 residues: CASSPGGSNTGELFF. Here the CDR3 DNA reads TGCGCCAGCAGCCCGGGGGGATCGAACACCGGGGAGCTGTTTTTT.

The chain joins TRBV18 to TRBJ1-1; D not certain. Germline CDR1 and CDR2: KGHSH and LQKENI. Trimming removed 1 base at V and 1 base at J, with 10 bases between. The CDR3 totals 15 residues. The CDR3 reads CASSPRTAGNTEAFF. The CDR3 region has the DNA TGTGCCAGCTCACCACGGACGGCGGGGAACACTGAAGCTTTCTTT.

This clone was found a few times. The chain recombines TRBV30 with TRBJ1-1; D unresolved. Trimming removed 0 bases from V and 8 bases from J, with 13 bases in between. Germline lookup yields CDR1 GTSNPN and CDR2 SVGIG (reference sequence). The CDR3 runs to 13 residues. The CDR3 loop is CAWSVDTLREAFF. The DNA of the CDR3 is TGTGCCTGGAGTGTCGACACCTTGAGAGAAGCTTTCTTT.

This clone was seen only a few times. V gene TRBV18 combines with J gene TRBJ2-1, with unresolved D. Germline lookup yields CDR1 KGHSH and CDR2 LQKENI. V was pared by 0 bases and J by 4 bases, with 7 bases between. The length of the CDR3 is 14 residues. CDR3 sequence reads: CASSPPNIYNEQFF. Here the CDR3 DNA reads TGTGCCAGCTCACCACCAAACATATACAATGAGCAGTTCTTC.

This chain joins TRBV7-9 and TRBJ1-1, with D unresolved. V dropped 5 bases and J dropped 5 bases, with 12 bases sitting between them. Per the germline V gene, CDR1 is SEHNR and CDR2 is FQNEAQ (reference sequence). The CDR3 is 13 amino acids. In DNA, the CDR3 is TGTGCCAGCAGCCCCATGGTAGAAACTGAAGCTTTCTTT. It encodes CASSPMVETEAFF.

This chain uses TRBV5-1 with TRBJ1-1; 10 nucleotides align to TRBD1. Looked up from germline, CDR1 is SGHRS and CDR2 is YFSETQ. The CDR3 has 13 residues. The V and J ends lost 4 bases and 5 bases, in that order; junction bases with no gene match: 2. This CDR3 is CASSTGQGTEAFF. DNA for the CDR3: TGCGCCAGCAGCACGGGACAGGGGACTGAAGCTTTCTTT.

The rearrangement links TRBV7-9 to TRBJ2-3, with 12 bases lining up with TRBD2. Germline loops: CDR1 SEHNR, CDR2 FQNEAQ (reference sequence). The CDR3 loop spans 13 amino acids. V gave up 4 bases and J gave up 13 bases; unmatched junction bases: 6. CDR3 DNA sequence: TGTGCCAGCAGCTCCTTCCTAGCGGGAGGGAAGTATTTT. The encoded protein is CASSSFLAGGKYF.

This clone was seen a few times. The CDR3 nucleotides read TGTGCCACCAGCAGCCTCGGGGAGGGTATCTATGAGCAGTTCTTC. It codes for CATSSLGEGIYEQFF. This rearrangement joins TRBV15 to TRBJ2-1, with 7 bases fitting TRBD2. The junction had 10 bases not matched to a gene; V was cut back by 3 bases and J by 8 bases. The CDR3 is 15 residues long. Germline CDR1 LNHNV, CDR2 YYDKDF (reference sequence).

This rearrangement joins TRBV7-9 to TRBJ2-1; 9 positions match TRBD1. V lost 5 bases to trimming and J lost 4 bases; unmatched junction nucleotides: 3. Germline V gene data show CDR1 as SEHNR and CDR2 as FQNEAQ (reference sequence). The CDR3 has 14 residues. CDR3 region: CASSKGQGYNEQFF. CDR3 sequence (DNA): TGTGCCAGCAGCAAGGGACAGGGTTACAATGAGCAGTTCTTC. The variable domain in full, with the rest retrieved from reference TRBV7-9 and TRBJ2-1, is DTGVSQNPRHKITKRGQNVTFRCDPISEHNRLYWYRQTLGQGPEFLTYFQNEAQLEKSRLLSDRFSAERPKGSFSTLEIQRTEQGDSAMYLCASSKGQGYNEQFFGPGTRLTVL.

The rearrangement links TRBV10-2 to TRBJ2-7, with TRBD1 matching 8 bases. V lost 7 bases and J lost 3; bases outside the gene matches: 2. Looked up from germline, CDR1 is WSHSY and CDR2 is SAAADI. The CDR3 extends over 12 amino acids. The CDR3 nucleotides are TGCGCCAGCAAAACAGGGGGCTACGAGCAGTACTTC. Its translation: CASKTGGYEQYF.

The DNA for the CDR3 is TGTGCCAGCAGCTTAGCGGAAGGGGCCGATACGCAGTATTTT. This sequence encodes CASSLAEGADTQYF. This rearrangement joins TRBV7-9 to TRBJ2-3, with D tentatively TRBD1 (5 bases). This CDR3 contains 14 residues. Trimming took 0 bases from V and 6 from J, leaving 10 bases between them. CDR1 is SEHNR, CDR2 FQNEAQ, per germline (reference sequence). The entire variable domain, with the rest obtained from reference TRBV7-9 and TRBJ2-3, is as follows: DTGVSQNPRHKITKRGQNVTFRCDPISEHNRLYWYRQTLGQGPEFLTYFQNEAQLEKSRLLSDRFSAERPKGSFSTLEIQRTEQGDSAMYLCASSLAEGADTQYFGPGTRLTVL.